This T cell receptor (beta chain) was documented in a study of T cell repertoires in cytomegalovirus infection (dated by TCRdb to 2018 to 2020). For the wider study: The peptide stimulations were aimed at well-studied HLA-B-restricted epitopes as well as recently identified HLA-C-restricted CMV epitopes, whose presentation resists viral immunomodulation. Donor HLA type was relevant to the analysis, as public TCR beta signatures indicated carriage of CMV infection together with the matching HLA type.

Sequencer: Illumina HiSeq 1500. The public reads were quality trimmed at Q25 with fastp and then assembled into clones with MiXCR by TCRdb, keeping productive beta chains. Each CDR3 protein appears once, grouped with its most common genes and DNA. Present in this sample are about half a million distinct CDR3 sequences, about 33% of which were seen just once. Roughly 17% of the sample goes to the ten largest clones. Trimming accounts for 4 bases at V and 6 bases at J, while the number of junction bases matched to no gene is 5. The CDR3, from cysteine to phenylalanine, totals 15 residues. Just the 45-base CDR3 DNA is kept, in frame starting at base 1. The germline V gene encodes CDR1 SEHNR and CDR2 FQNEAQ (reference sequence). This clonotype was seen more than once but under ten times. It lacks a known antigen. No qualities accompany the bases; no much larger clone lies one base away. What the work shows at the level of the full study, not this receptor alone: Cumulative frequency of public TCR beta family members discriminated carriers of CMV infection plus the relevant HLA type in this cohort and an independent approximately 370-donor cohort. In the ex vivo response, HLA-C-restricted CMV-specific TCR beta clonotypes were dominant, and in two of eight donors the single most frequent clonotype came from this HLA-C-restricted group.

The treatment or condition label for this specimen denotes: in vitro stimulation with specific CMV peptide epitopes to enrich CMV-specific T cells. Here the chain combines TRBV7-9 and TRBJ1-4, and TRBD1 aligns with 10 junction nucleotides. The sample in question was cultured PBMCs, obtained from culture after CMV antigen stimulation. The source of this sequence is a human donor in good health (CMV status not recorded). Some clones in this sample may be carry-over from other donors' samples. In nucleotides, the sequence is TGTGCCAGCAGCTCCTCGGACAGGGGGGATGAAAAACTGTTTTTT. Its protein reads: CASSSSDRGDEKLFF.